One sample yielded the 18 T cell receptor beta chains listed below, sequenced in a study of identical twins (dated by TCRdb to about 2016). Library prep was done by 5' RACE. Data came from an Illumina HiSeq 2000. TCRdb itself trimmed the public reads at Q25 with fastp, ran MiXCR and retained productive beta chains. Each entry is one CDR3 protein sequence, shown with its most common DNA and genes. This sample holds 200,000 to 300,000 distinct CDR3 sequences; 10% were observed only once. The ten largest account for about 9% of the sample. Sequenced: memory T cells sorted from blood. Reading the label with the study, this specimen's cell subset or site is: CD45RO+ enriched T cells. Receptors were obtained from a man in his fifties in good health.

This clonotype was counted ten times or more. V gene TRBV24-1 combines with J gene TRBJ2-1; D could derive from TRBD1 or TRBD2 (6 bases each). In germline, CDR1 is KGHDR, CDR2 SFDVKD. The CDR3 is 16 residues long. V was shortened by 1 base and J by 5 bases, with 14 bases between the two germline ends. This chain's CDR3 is CATSDLGGGDNNEQFF. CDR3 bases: TGTGCCACCAGTGATTTAGGAGGGGGAGATAACAATGAGCAGTTCTTC.

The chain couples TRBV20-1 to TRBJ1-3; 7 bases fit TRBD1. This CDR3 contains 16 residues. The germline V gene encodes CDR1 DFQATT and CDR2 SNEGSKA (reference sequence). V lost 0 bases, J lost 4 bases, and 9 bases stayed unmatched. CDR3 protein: CSARDAEGAAGNTIYF. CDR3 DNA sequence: TGCAGTGCTAGAGATGCGGAGGGGGCTGCGGGAAACACCATATATTTT.

The CDR3 nucleotides are TGCAGCCACGACAGGGGTGGGCAAGAGACCCAGTACTTC. Its protein product is CSHDRGGQETQYF. The chain is built from TRBV20-1 and TRBJ2-5, with 8 bases fitting TRBD1. The germline gives CDR1 DFQATT, CDR2 SNEGSKA (reference sequence). The CDR3 totals 13 residues.

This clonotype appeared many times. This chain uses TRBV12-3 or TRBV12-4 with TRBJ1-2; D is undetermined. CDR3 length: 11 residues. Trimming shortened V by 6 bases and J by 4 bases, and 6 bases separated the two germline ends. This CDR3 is CASRRGYGYTF. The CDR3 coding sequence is TGTGCCAGCAGGAGAGGCTATGGCTACACCTTC.

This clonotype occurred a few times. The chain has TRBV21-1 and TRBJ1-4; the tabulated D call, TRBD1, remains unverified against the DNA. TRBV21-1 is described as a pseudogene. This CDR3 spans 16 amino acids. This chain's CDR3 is CASSKEQGAISEKLFF. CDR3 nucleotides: TGTGCCAGCAGCAAAGAACAGGGGGCGATTTCTGAAAAACTGTTTTTT.

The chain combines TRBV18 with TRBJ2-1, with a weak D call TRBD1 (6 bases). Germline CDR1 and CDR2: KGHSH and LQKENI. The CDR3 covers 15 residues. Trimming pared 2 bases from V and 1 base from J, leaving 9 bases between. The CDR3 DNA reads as TGTGCCAGCTCACCAAAGACAGGTTCCTACAATGAGCAGTTCTTC. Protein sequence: CASSPKTGSYNEQFF.

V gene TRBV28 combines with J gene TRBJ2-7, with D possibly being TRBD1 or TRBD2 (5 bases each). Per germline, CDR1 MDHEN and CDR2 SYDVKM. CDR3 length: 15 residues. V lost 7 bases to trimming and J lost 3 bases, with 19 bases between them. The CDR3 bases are TGTGCCAGCACCTTCCTATTCGGGGCAAACTACGAGCAGTACTTC. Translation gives CASTFLFGANYEQYF.

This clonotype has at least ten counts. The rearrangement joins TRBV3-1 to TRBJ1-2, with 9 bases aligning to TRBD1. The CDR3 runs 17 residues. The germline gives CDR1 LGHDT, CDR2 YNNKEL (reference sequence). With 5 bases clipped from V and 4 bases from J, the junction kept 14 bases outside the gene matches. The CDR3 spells CASSARFYRGLSYGYTF. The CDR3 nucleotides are TGTGCCAGCAGCGCCCGATTCTACAGGGGGCTAAGCTATGGCTACACCTTC.

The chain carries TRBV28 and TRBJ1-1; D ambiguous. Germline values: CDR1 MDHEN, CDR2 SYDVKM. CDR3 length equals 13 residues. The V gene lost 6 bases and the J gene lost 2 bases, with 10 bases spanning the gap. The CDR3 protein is CASRRGYNTEAFF. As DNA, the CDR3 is TGTGCCAGCAGACGTGGGTATAACACTGAAGCTTTCTTT.

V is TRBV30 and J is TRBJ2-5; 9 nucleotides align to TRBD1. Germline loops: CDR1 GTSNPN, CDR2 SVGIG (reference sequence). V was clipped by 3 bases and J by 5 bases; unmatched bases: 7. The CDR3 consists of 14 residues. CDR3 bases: TGTGCCTGGAGAAGAGGACAGGGGCAGGAGACCCAGTACTTC. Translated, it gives CAWRRGQGQETQYF.

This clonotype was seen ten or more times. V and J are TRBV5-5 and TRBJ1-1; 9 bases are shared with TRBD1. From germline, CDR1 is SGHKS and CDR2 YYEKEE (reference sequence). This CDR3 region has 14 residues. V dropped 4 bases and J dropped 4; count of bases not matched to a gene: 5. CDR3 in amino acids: CASSEPTGGTEAFF. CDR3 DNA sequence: TGTGCCAGCAGCGAACCGACAGGGGGCACTGAAGCTTTCTTT. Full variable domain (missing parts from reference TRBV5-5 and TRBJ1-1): DAGVTQSPTHLIKTRGQQVTLRCSPISGHKSVSWYQQVLGQGPQFIFQYYEKEERGRGNFPDRFSARQFPNYSSELNVNALLLGDSALYLCASSEPTGGTEAFFGQGTRLTVV.

CDR3 nucleotides: TGTGCCAGCAGTGTGGGACAGTTAAGCTATGGCTACACCTTC. This sequence encodes CASSVGQLSYGYTF. V is TRBV6-1 and J is TRBJ1-2; 7 positions agree with TRBD1. V shed 4 bases, J shed 4 bases, and the junction held 6 bases outside the gene matches. The CDR3 loop spans 14 amino acids. The V gene's germline CDR1 is MNHNS and CDR2 SASEGT.

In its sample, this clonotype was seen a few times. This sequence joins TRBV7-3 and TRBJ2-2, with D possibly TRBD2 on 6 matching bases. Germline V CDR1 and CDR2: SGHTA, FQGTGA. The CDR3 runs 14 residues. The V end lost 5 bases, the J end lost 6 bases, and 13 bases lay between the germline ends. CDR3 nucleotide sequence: TGTGCCAGCAGCCCGGGGGTTCGGGCCGGGGAGCTGTTTTTT. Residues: CASSPGVRAGELFF.

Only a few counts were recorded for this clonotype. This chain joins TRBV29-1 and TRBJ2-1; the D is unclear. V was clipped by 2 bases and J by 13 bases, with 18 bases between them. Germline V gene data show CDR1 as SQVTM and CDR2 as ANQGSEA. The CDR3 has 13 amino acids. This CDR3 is CSVEKGRLSPQFF. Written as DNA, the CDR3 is TGCAGCGTTGAAAAAGGGCGGCTATCCCCTCAGTTCTTC.

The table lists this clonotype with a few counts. The chain's CDR3 is CASSLRGPDNNEQFF. For the CDR3, the DNA is TGTGCCAGCAGCTTAAGGGGACCGGACAATAATGAGCAGTTCTTC. The chain has TRBV7-2 and TRBJ2-1, with D tentatively TRBD1 or TRBD2 (5 bases each). In germline, CDR1 is SGHTA, CDR2 FQGNSA. Trimming cost V 2 bases and J 7 bases, with 15 bases left between them. CDR3 length: 15 amino acids.

CDR3 in DNA: TGTGCCACCAGCAGAGAGAAACAGGGGCCCTACGAGCAGTACTTC. Its protein is CATSREKQGPYEQYF. The chain employs TRBV15 and TRBJ2-7, with TRBD1 matching over 7 bases. This CDR3 is 15 amino acids long. The V gene's germline CDR1 is LNHNV and CDR2 YYDKDF (reference sequence). Trimming removed 0 bases from V and 2 bases from J; junction bases left unmatched: 4.

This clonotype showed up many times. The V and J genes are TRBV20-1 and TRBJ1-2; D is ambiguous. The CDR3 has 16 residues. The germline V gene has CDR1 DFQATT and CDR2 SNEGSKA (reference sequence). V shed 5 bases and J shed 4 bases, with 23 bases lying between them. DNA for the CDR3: TGCAGTGCTCCTATTGGTTGGGCCGGAGGGAGCTATGGCTACACCTTC. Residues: CSAPIGWAGGSYGYTF.

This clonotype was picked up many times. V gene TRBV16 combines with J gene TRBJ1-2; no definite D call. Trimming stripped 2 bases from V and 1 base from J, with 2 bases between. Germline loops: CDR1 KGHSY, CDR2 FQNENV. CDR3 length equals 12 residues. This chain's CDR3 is CASSQNNYGYTF. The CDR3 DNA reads TGTGCCAGCAGCCAAAATAACTATGGCTACACCTTC.